This T cell receptor beta chain was recovered during a study of PD-L1 blockade in urothelial cancer. Study in general: Between 0 and 3 chemotherapy regimens preceded treatment for each patient. Analysis of blood occurred 3 weeks (second dose) and 6 weeks after treatment start. Study-wide results and caveats: Tumor-linked clones in blood grew more by 3 weeks in durable-benefit patients.

The assay was immunoSEQ multiplex PCR, and TCRdb's table has in-frame clones only and misses some. The sample comprises about 51,000 clones, around 88% of which are singletons, and 16% rests with the top ten. Worth noting for this clone: Its target is not known. At one end the junction does not follow the germline gene, possibly because of a read error.

There are 15 residues in the CDR3. Germline V gene data show CDR1 as SSHAT and CDR2 as FNYEAQ (reference sequence). For each patient, 1 to 8 samples were obtained, pretreatment and on-treatment. This chain joins TRBV7-7 and TRBJ2-5, with TRBD1 matching 12 bases. The TCR was taken from a man between 60 and 75 years old with urothelial cancer. The sample consisted of PBMCs, taken around atezolizumab (anti-PD-L1) treatment. CDR3 amino acids: CASRAGTGGEETQYF. Written as DNA, the CDR3 is TGTGCTAGCAGGGCCGGGACAGGGGGCGAAGAGACCCAGTACTTC.